The 29 T cell receptor beta chains presented below share a single source sample, sequenced in a study of PD-1 blockade in classical Hodgkin lymphoma. Time point described: cycle 4 day 1 (C4D1), after about 6 weeks of nivolumab. Brentuximab vedotin exposure varied, and every patient relapsed after autologous stem cell transplantation. The protocol was immunoSEQ multiplex PCR, while the TCRdb copy is restricted to in-frame clones and leaves out a portion. The table shows 25,000 to 35,000 clones, with about four fifths occurring only once. The material was peripheral blood mononuclear cells (PBMCs), obtained before the fourth cycle of nivolumab. These TCRs come from a human donor with classical Hodgkin lymphoma.

The V call is TRBV29-1, the J call TRBJ1-3; 11 bases are shared with TRBD1. CDR3 length: 16 residues. V dropped 0 bases and J dropped 5; count of bases not matched to a gene: 6. The germline gives CDR1 SQVTM, CDR2 ANQGSEA. The CDR3 DNA sequence: TGCAGCGTTGAAGAGGACAGGGGGCCAGTAAGAAACACCATATATTTT. Its protein is CSVEEDRGPVRNTIYF.

The gene calls are TRBV7-9 and TRBJ2-2; D gene ambiguous. Trimming pared 1 base from V and 0 bases from J, leaving 9 bases between. Germline loops: CDR1 SEHNR, CDR2 FQNEAQ (reference sequence). The CDR3 has 16 amino acids. The CDR3 DNA reads as TGTGCCAGCAGCTTAGAGGGAACTACGAACACCGGGGAGCTGTTTTTT. Encoded protein: CASSLEGTTNTGELFF.

This chain uses TRBV5-4 with TRBJ2-1, with D maybe TRBD2 (6 bases). The CDR3 is 14 amino acids. Germline V gives CDR1 SGHNT, CDR2 YYREEE (reference sequence). V lost 4 bases, J lost 6 bases, and 14 bases lay in between. The CDR3 loop reads CASSARDSSNEQFF. In DNA form, the CDR3 reads TGTGCCAGCAGCGCCCGGGACTCGTCCAATGAGCAGTTCTTC.

The V gene is TRBV27, the J gene TRBJ1-2, with unresolved D. The CDR3 has 13 amino acids. The V end was cut by 6 bases, the J end by 0 bases, with 8 bases between. The germline CDR1 and CDR2 sequences are MNHEY and SMNVEV (reference sequence). The CDR3 DNA is TGTGCCAGCAGCTGGAGAGCTAACTATGGCTACACCTTC. This codes for CASSWRANYGYTF.

J is TRBJ2-7 and V is TRBV6-1; TRBD1 matches at 11 bases. V gave up 6 bases and J gave up 7 bases; unmatched junction bases: 8. The CDR3 spans 14 residues. Germline-derived CDR1 and CDR2 are MNHNS and SASEGT. CDR3 residues: CASRNRDRGSEQYF. The DNA of the CDR3 is TGTGCCAGCAGGAACCGGGACAGGGGGTCGGAGCAGTACTTC.

The chain is built from TRBV7-6 and TRBJ1-4, with D possibly matching TRBD1 (5 bases). Germline CDR1 is SGHVS and CDR2 is FNYEAQ. The CDR3 runs 15 residues. Trimming shortened V by 3 bases and J by 8 bases, and 16 bases separated the two germline ends. The CDR3 region has the DNA TGTGCCAGCAGCTTGGGGCTCAATTCTCGCGAAAAACTGTTTTTT. Translation gives CASSLGLNSREKLFF.

The rearrangement joins TRBV7-9 to TRBJ1-2, with 9 bases fitting TRBD1. Per the germline V gene, CDR1 is SEHNR and CDR2 is FQNEAQ (reference sequence). CDR3 size: 14 residues. V was pared by 5 bases and J by 4 bases, with 5 bases of the junction left unmatched. CDR3 sequence reads: CASSPGQGGYGYTF. CDR3 nucleotide sequence: TGTGCCAGCAGCCCGGGACAGGGCGGCTATGGCTACACCTTC.

This clone was seen a few times. This specimen includes other DNA sequences encoding the same CDR3. The chain recombines TRBV5-1 with TRBJ2-5; 11 nucleotides line up with TRBD2. The CDR3 runs to 15 residues. The germline V gene has CDR1 SGHRS and CDR2 YFSETQ. V lost 3 bases to trimming and J lost 2 bases; unmatched junction nucleotides: 3. For the CDR3, the DNA is TGCGCCAGCAGCTCCGTAGCGGGGGGGCAAGAGACCCAGTACTTC. Amino acids: CASSSVAGGQETQYF.

The rearrangement joins TRBV5-4 to TRBJ2-3; 8 positions match TRBD2. The germline CDR1 and CDR2 sequences are SGHNT and YYREEE (reference sequence). This CDR3 is 16 amino acids long. V shed 0 bases, J shed 6 bases, and the junction held 9 bases outside the gene matches. DNA of the CDR3: TGTGCCAGCAGCTTGGGTGGCGGGGGGTTTGGGGATACGCAGTATTTT. Its protein is CASSLGGGGFGDTQYF.

This rearrangement joins TRBV19 to TRBJ2-5; 8 bases map to TRBD2. The ends lost 5 bases at V and 0 bases at J; junction bases unmatched: 5. The germline gives CDR1 LNHDA, CDR2 SQIVND (reference sequence). The CDR3 extends over 15 amino acids. The CDR3 loop reads CASSSSSGYQETQYF. The CDR3 nucleotides are TGTGCCAGTAGTTCTTCTAGCGGGTACCAAGAGACCCAGTACTTC.

V usage is TRBV7-2 and J usage is TRBJ1-3; no definite D call. Trimming removed 1 base at V and 1 base at J, with 11 bases between. CDR1 and CDR2 (germline): SGHTA, FQGNSA. This CDR3 is built from 16 residues. CDR3 loop: CASSLEALGSGNTIYF. The CDR3 DNA is TGTGCCAGCAGCTTAGAAGCGCTTGGATCTGGAAACACCATATATTTT.

The chain links TRBV11-2 to TRBJ2-7; either TRBD1 or TRBD2 may supply D (6 bases each). The V gene's germline CDR1 is SGHAT and CDR2 FQNNGV. The V end lost 0 bases, the J end lost 4 bases, and 13 bases lay between the germline ends. The CDR3 contains 15 residues. In nucleotides, the CDR3 is TGTGCCAGCAGCTTAGATAAAGGGGGGCGGTACGAGCAGTACTTC. It codes for CASSLDKGGRYEQYF.

This clone was seen a few times. This chain uses TRBV7-9 with TRBJ2-1; the match to TRBD1 covers 10 bases. The CDR3 sequence is 15 residues long. V gave up 6 bases and J gave up 7 bases; unmatched junction bases: 9. Germline CDR1 SEHNR, CDR2 FQNEAQ (reference sequence). The CDR3 nucleotides read TGTGCCAGCAGACCTAGACAGGGGGCAGAAAATGAGCAGTTCTTC. Residues: CASRPRQGAENEQFF.

The chain uses TRBV7-9 and TRBJ1-3, with a weak D call TRBD1 (6 bases). This CDR3 is built from 17 residues. V was trimmed by 6 bases and J by 0 bases, leaving 18 bases between them. Germline-derived CDR1 and CDR2 are SEHNR and FQNEAQ (reference sequence). CDR3 nucleotide sequence: TGTGCCAGCAGATACACCGGGACACCCGGCTCTGGAAACACCATATATTTT. As protein: CASRYTGTPGSGNTIYF.

This sequence joins TRBV15 and TRBJ2-5; possibly TRBD1 for D (6 bases). The CDR3 has 19 amino acids. Germline V gene lookup returns CDR1 LNHNV and CDR2 YYDKDF (reference sequence). V lost 6 bases, J lost 5 bases, and 31 bases lay in between. In nucleotides, the CDR3 is TGTGCCACCAGTTTTGCCCTTCATTTGGCAGGGGAGTTTTCGGAGACCCAGTACTTC. It translates to CATSFALHLAGEFSETQYF.

The chain links TRBV18 to TRBJ1-2; the D gene is possibly TRBD1 (5 bases). From germline, CDR1 is KGHSH and CDR2 LQKENI. Trimming took 2 bases from V and 8 from J, leaving 15 bases between them. The CDR3 contains 14 residues. The CDR3 loop is CASSPVGVGIGYTF. DNA of the CDR3: TGTGCCAGCTCACCAGTGGGGGTAGGAATCGGCTACACCTTC.

This clone has a handful of counts. The CDR3 loop is CASSSKGGGRLEAFF. Written as DNA, the CDR3 is TGTGCCAGCAGCTCGAAAGGGGGCGGGCGCTTGGAAGCTTTCTTT. The rearrangement uses TRBV7-2 and TRBJ1-1; 7 bases are a match to TRBD1. CDR1 SGHTA and CDR2 FQGNSA come from the germline V gene. With 4 bases clipped from V and 8 bases from J, the junction kept 13 bases outside the gene matches. The CDR3 loop spans 15 amino acids. Supplemented by reference TRBV7-2 and TRBJ1-1, the full variable domain reads GAGVSQSPSNKVTEKGKDVELRCDPISGHTALYWYRQSLGQGLEFLIYFQGNSAPDKSGLPSDRFSAERTGGSVSTLTIQRTQQEDSAVYLCASSSKGGGRLEAFFGQGTRLTVV.

The rearrangement joins TRBV11-3 to TRBJ1-3, with unresolved D. The V gene lost 5 bases and the J gene lost 2 bases, with 13 bases spanning the gap. The CDR3 runs 15 residues. The germline CDR1 and CDR2 sequences are SGHNT and YENEEA. CDR3 protein: CASSDSGGPGNTIYF. In DNA form, the CDR3 reads TGTGCCAGCAGCGATTCGGGAGGACCTGGAAACACCATATATTTT.

This chain connects TRBV19 to TRBJ2-1; D might be TRBD2 (5 bases). The CDR3 runs 15 residues. Germline assignment: CDR1 LNHDA and CDR2 SQIVND (reference sequence). The V and J ends lost 7 bases and 9 bases respectively, with 22 bases between them. The CDR3 DNA follows: TGTGCCAGTACCCGATCAGGAGGTAGCGTCGGTGAGCAGTTCTTC. It is translated as CASTRSGGSVGEQFF.

This chain links TRBV13 with TRBJ2-5; TRBD1 is a possible D gene (5 bases). Between the trimmed V and J ends, which lost 6 bases and 1 base, there was a span of 12 bases. The CDR3 spans 14 residues. CDR1 and CDR2 from the germline V gene are PRHDT and FYEKMQ (reference sequence). CDR3 nucleotide sequence: TGTGCCAGCAGTTTTAGGGGCATCCAAGAGACCCAGTACTTC. Protein product: CASSFRGIQETQYF.

The V call is TRBV27, the J call TRBJ1-2; a possible D gene is TRBD1 (5 bases). Germline V gene lookup returns CDR1 MNHEY and CDR2 SMNVEV (reference sequence). The CDR3 sequence is 14 residues long. Between the trimmed V and J ends, which lost 3 bases and 5 bases, there was a span of 13 bases. Here the CDR3 reads CASSLGQDSYGYTF. CDR3 coding DNA: TGTGCCAGCAGTTTGGGGCAGGACTCTTATGGCTACACCTTC.

V and J are TRBV28 and TRBJ1-2; 7 nucleotides agree with TRBD1. The CDR3 contains 14 residues. The V gene end was trimmed by 7 bases and the J gene end by 4 bases; junction bases not matched to a gene: 9. Germline values: CDR1 MDHEN, CDR2 SYDVKM. The CDR3 nucleotides are TGTGCCAGCACTGATGGGACAGCCCTCTATGGCTACACCTTC. This translates into CASTDGTALYGYTF.

This clone was recorded a few times. The chain joins TRBV29-1 to TRBJ2-1, with D possibly being TRBD1 (6 bases). Trimming removed 2 bases from V and 2 bases from J, with 16 bases in between. There are 16 residues in the CDR3. Germline V lookup: CDR1 SQVTM, CDR2 ANQGSEA. CDR3 DNA sequence: TGCAGCGTTGAACTTTGGGAACAGGGAGCCTACAATGAGCAGTTCTTC. It encodes CSVELWEQGAYNEQFF.

The chain has TRBV28 and TRBJ2-7, with D possibly matching TRBD2 (5 bases). The CDR3 length is 14 residues. Trimming took 6 bases from V and 1 from J, leaving 13 bases between them. The germline gives CDR1 MDHEN, CDR2 SYDVKM. For the CDR3, the DNA is TGTGCCAGCAGCTTGGGAGCACCTTCCTACGAGCAGTACTTC. It is translated as CASSLGAPSYEQYF.

The chain has TRBV5-4 and TRBJ1-1; 8 bases agree with TRBD1. The V gene's germline CDR1 is SGHNT and CDR2 YYREEE (reference sequence). This CDR3 comprises 12 residues. The ends lost 9 bases at V and 8 bases at J; junction bases unmatched: 9. CDR3 amino acids: CATGRDRWEAFF. The CDR3 nucleotides read TGTGCCACGGGAAGGGACAGGTGGGAAGCTTTCTTT.

V usage is TRBV5-4 and J usage is TRBJ1-3, with D possibly TRBD1 on 5 matching bases. The V end was cut by 0 bases, the J end by 1 base, with 8 bases between. This CDR3 has 15 amino acids. CDR1 SGHNT and CDR2 YYREEE come from the germline V gene (reference sequence). DNA of the CDR3: TGTGCCAGCAGCTTGGATGCAGGGTCTGGAAACACCATATATTTT. Its protein is CASSLDAGSGNTIYF.

This chain links TRBV5-5 with TRBJ2-2; possible D gene TRBD1, 5 bases. CDR3 length: 15 amino acids. V was trimmed by 4 bases and J by 2 bases, leaving 12 bases between them. CDR1 is SGHKS, CDR2 YYEKEE, per germline (reference sequence). The CDR3, as DNA: TGTGCCAGCAGCCTAGTGACAGTTAACACCGGGGAGCTGTTTTTT. It yields the protein CASSLVTVNTGELFF.

This clone appeared a few times. V usage is TRBV19 and J usage is TRBJ1-6, with a tentative D call TRBD1 (6 bases). V gave up 2 bases and J gave up 5 bases, with 13 bases separating them. The CDR3 spans 16 residues. The germline V gene has CDR1 LNHDA and CDR2 SQIVND (reference sequence). For the CDR3, the DNA is TGTGCCAGTAGTATAATAACGGGACACCATAATTCACCCCTCCACTTT. Its translation is CASSIITGHHNSPLHF.

Only a few counts were recorded for this clone. This chain links TRBV28 with TRBJ1-5; 7 nucleotides align to TRBD1. CDR1 is MDHEN and CDR2 is SYDVKM in the germline V gene. The trim removed 6 bases at V and 0 bases at J, leaving 17 bases unmatched. There are 19 residues in the CDR3. CDR3 coding DNA: TGTGCCAGCAGCCGTTATACAGGGGCGGCCTACTATAGCAATCAGCCCCAGCATTTT. Translated, it gives CASSRYTGAAYYSNQPQHF. Variable domain in full (rest from reference TRBV28 and TRBJ1-5): DVKVTQSSRYLVKRTGEKVFLECVQDMDHENMFWYRQDPGLGLRLIYFSYDVKMKEKGDIPEGYSVSREKKERFSLILESASTNQTSMYLCASSRYTGAAYYSNQPQHFGDGTRLSIL.